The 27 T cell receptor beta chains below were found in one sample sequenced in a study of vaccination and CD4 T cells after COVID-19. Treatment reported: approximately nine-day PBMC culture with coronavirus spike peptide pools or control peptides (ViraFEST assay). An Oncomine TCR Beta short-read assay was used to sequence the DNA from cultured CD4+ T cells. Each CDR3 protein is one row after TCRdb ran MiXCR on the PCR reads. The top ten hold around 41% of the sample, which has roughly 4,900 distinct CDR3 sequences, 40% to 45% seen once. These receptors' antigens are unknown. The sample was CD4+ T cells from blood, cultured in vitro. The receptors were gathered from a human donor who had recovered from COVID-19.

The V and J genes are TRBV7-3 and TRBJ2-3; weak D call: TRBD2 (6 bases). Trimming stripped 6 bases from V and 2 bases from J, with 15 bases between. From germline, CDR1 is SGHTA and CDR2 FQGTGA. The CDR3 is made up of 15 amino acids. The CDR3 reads CASSKRGTLTDTQYF. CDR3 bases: TGTGCCAGCAGTAAGCGAGGGACTCTCACAGATACGCAGTATTTT.

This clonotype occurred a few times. The CDR3 DNA is TGTGCCAGTAGTATACAACGACGTGTGGGAGCTTTCTTT. Its protein is CASSIQRRVGAFF. The genes are TRBV19 and TRBJ1-1, with D unresolved. Germline values: CDR1 LNHDA, CDR2 SQIVND (reference sequence). Between the trimmed V and J ends, which lost 2 bases and 10 bases, there was a span of 14 bases. CDR3 size: 13 residues.

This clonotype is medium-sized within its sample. CDR3 in amino acids: CASSQRPGTGAGELFF. DNA for the CDR3: TGCGCCAGCAGCCAACGTCCCGGGACAGGGGCCGGGGAGCTGTTTTTT. The V gene is TRBV5-1, the J gene TRBJ2-2; 10 bases agree with TRBD1. V trimming: 4 bases; J trimming: 6 bases; junction bases outside the gene matches: 9. The germline V gene encodes CDR1 SGHRS and CDR2 YFSETQ. CDR3 length equals 16 residues.

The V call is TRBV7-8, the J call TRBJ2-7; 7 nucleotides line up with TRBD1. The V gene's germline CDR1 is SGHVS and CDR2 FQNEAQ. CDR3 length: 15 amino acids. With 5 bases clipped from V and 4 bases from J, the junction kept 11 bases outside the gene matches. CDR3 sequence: CASSTTGISFYEQYF. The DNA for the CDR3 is TGTGCCAGCAGCACGACAGGGATCAGCTTTTACGAGCAGTACTTC.

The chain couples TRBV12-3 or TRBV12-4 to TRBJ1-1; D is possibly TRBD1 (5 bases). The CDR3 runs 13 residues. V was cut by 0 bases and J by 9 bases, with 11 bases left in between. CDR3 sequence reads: CASSLASTEKAFF. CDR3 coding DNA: TGTGCCAGCAGTTTAGCCTCGACAGAAAAAGCTTTCTTT.

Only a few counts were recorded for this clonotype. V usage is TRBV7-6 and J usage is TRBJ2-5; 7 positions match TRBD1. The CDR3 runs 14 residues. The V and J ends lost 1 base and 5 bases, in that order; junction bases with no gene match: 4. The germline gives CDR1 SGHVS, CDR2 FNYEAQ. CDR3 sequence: CASSLGAQGETQYF. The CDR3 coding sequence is TGTGCCAGCAGCTTAGGGGCACAGGGGGAGACCCAGTACTTC.

The CDR3 DNA reads as TGCGCCAGCAGCTTGGAGGGGGCAGTCAGAATACGTGAGCAGTACTTC. It specifies CASSLEGAVRIREQYF. This chain joins TRBV5-1 and TRBJ2-7; 7 positions agree with TRBD1. Germline V gene data show CDR1 as SGHRS and CDR2 as YFSETQ. This CDR3 has 16 residues. Unmatched junction bases numbered 13, after V lost 0 bases and J lost 7 bases.

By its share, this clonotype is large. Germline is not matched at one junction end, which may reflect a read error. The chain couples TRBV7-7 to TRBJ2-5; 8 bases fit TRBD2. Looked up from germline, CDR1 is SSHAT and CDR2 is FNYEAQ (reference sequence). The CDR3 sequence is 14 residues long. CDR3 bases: TGTGCTAGCAGCTTTGCCGGGGGGGCCGGGACCCAGTACTTC. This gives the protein CASSFAGGAGTQYF.

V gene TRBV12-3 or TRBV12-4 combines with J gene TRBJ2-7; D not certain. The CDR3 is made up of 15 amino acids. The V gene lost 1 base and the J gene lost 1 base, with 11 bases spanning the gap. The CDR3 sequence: CASSLDPSRSYEQYF. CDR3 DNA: TGTGCCAGCAGTTTAGATCCCAGTCGTTCCTACGAGCAGTACTTC.

CDR3: CASSLAGGPSYEQYF. The CDR3 nucleotides read TGTGCCAGCAGCTTAGCCGGGGGGCCCTCCTACGAGCAGTACTTC. This chain connects TRBV7-9 to TRBJ2-7, with TRBD2 as a possible D gene (7 bases). The germline gives CDR1 SEHNR, CDR2 FQNEAQ (reference sequence). The germline V and J ends were trimmed by 0 bases and 0 bases, with 9 bases remaining between them. The CDR3 is 15 amino acids.

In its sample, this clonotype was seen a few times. The CDR3, as DNA: TGTGCCAGCAGTTTAGTCGGGCTAGCGGAAAACAATGAGCAGTTCTTC. Translation: CASSLVGLAENNEQFF. The chain couples TRBV27 to TRBJ2-1, with 7 bases lining up with TRBD2. J gave up 5 bases and V 2 bases, and 9 bases lay outside the gene matches. The CDR3 has 16 residues. CDR1 is MNHEY and CDR2 is SMNVEV in the germline V gene (reference sequence).

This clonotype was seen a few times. The CDR3 sequence is CASSPDRGTEAFF. For the CDR3, the DNA is TGTGCCAGCAGCCCGGACAGGGGAACTGAAGCTTTCTTT. The chain joins TRBV11-2 to TRBJ1-1, with 9 positions matching TRBD1. The ends lost 5 bases at V and 5 bases at J; junction bases unmatched: 3. The CDR3 consists of 13 residues. In germline, CDR1 is SGHAT, CDR2 FQNNGV.

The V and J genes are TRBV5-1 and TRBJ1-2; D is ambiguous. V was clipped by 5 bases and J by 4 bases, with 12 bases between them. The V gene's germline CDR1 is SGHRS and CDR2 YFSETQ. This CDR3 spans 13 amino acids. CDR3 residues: CASRSEGVYGYTF. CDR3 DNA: TGCGCCAGCAGGTCTGAGGGTGTCTATGGCTACACCTTC.

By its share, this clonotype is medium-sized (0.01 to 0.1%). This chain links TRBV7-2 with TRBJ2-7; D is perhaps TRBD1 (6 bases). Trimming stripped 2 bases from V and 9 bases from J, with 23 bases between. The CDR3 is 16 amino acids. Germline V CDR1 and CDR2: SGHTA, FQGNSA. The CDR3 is CASSLSPRQALQGQYF. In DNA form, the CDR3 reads TGTGCCAGCAGCTTAAGTCCGAGACAGGCACTCCAGGGGCAGTACTTC. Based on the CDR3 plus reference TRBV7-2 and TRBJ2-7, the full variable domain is GAGVSQSPSNKVTEKGKDVELRCDPISGHTALYWYRQSLGQGLEFLIYFQGNSAPDKSGLPSDRFSAERTGGSVSTLTIQRTQQEDSAVYLCASSLSPRQALQGQYFGPGTRLTVT.

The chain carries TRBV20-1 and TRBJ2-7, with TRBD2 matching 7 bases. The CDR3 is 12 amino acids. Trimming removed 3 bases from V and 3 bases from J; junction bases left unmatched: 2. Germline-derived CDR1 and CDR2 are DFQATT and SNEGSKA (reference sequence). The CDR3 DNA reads TGCAGTGCTAGCGGGAGGTACTACGAGCAGTACTTC. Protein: CSASGRYYEQYF.

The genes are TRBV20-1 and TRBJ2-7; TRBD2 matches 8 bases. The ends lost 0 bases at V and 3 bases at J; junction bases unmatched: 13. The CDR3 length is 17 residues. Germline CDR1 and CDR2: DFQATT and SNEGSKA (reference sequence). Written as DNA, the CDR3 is TGCAGTGCTAGAGATCAAGGCATCCTAGCGGGCAACTACGAGCAGTACTTC. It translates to CSARDQGILAGNYEQYF.

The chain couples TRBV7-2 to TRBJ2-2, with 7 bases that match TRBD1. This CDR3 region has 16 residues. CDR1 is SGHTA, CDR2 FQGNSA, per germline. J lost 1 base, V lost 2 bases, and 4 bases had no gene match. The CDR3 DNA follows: TGTGCCAGCAGCTTATTCTCAGGGGGGAACACCGGGGAGCTGTTTTTT. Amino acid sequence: CASSLFSGGNTGELFF.

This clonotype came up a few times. The CDR3 sequence is CASTDPGTGNSPLHF. The CDR3 DNA follows: TGTGCCAGCACCGACCCCGGGACTGGTAATTCACCCCTCCACTTT. V gene TRBV6-1 combines with J gene TRBJ1-6; D might be TRBD1 (5 bases). The ends were cut back, 7 bases at V and 6 bases at J, with 16 bases in the middle. The CDR3 runs to 15 residues. Per the germline V gene, CDR1 is MNHNS and CDR2 is SASEGT.

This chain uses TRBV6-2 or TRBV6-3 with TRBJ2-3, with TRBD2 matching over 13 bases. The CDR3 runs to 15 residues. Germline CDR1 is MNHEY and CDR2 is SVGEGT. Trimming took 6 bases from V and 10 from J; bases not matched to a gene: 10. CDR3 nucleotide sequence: TGTGCCAGCAGCCCAGTTGGACTAGCGGGAGTTCCGCAGTATTTT. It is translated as CASSPVGLAGVPQYF.

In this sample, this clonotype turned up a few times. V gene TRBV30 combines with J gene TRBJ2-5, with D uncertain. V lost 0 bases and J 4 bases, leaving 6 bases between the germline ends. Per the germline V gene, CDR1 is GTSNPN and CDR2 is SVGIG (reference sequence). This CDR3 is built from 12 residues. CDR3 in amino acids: CAWSVWGETQYF. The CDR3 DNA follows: TGTGCCTGGAGTGTATGGGGAGAGACCCAGTACTTC.

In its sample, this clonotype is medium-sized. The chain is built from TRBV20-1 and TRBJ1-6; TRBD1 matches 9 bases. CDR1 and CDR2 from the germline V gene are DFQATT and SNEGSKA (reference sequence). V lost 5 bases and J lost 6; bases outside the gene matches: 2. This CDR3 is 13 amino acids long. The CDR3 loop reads CSAGQGPNSPLHF. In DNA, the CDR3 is TGCAGTGCTGGACAGGGGCCTAATTCACCCCTCCACTTT.

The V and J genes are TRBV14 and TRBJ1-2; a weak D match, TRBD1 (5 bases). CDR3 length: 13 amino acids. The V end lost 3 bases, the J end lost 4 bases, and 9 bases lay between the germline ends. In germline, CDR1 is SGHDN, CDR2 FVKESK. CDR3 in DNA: TGTGCCAGCAGCCAGGGGCAGGGCTATGGCTACACCTTC. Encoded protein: CASSQGQGYGYTF.

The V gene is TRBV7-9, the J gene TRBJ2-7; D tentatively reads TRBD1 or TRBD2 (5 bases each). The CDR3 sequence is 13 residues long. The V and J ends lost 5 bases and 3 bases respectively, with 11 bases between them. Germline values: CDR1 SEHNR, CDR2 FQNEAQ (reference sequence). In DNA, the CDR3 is TGTGCCAGCAGCGCCGGGACGTACTACGAGCAGTACTTC. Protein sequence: CASSAGTYYEQYF. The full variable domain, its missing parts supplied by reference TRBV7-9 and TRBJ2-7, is DTGVSQNPRHKITKRGQNVTFRCDPISEHNRLYWYRQTLGQGPEFLTYFQNEAQLEKSRLLSDRFSAERPKGSFSTLEIQRTEQGDSAMYLCASSAGTYYEQYFGPGTRLTVT.

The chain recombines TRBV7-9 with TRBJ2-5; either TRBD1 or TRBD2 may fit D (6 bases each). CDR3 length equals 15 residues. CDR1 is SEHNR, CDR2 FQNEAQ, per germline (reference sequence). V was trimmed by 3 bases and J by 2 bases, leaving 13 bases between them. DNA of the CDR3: TGTGCCAGCAGCTTCTGGGGGGCGTCGCAAGAGACCCAGTACTTC. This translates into CASSFWGASQETQYF.

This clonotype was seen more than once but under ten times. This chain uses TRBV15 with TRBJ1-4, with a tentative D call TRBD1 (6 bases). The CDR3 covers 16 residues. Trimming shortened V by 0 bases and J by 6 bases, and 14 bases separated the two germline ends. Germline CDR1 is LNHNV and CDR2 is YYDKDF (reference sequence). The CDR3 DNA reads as TGTGCCACCAGCAGAGATCGATTTGGGACATATGAAAAACTGTTTTTT. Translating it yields CATSRDRFGTYEKLFF.

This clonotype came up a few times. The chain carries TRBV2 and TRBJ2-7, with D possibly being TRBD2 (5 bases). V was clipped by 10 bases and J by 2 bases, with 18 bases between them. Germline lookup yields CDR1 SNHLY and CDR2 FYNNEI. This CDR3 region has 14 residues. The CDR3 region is CANNDAGKAYEQYF. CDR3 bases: TGTGCCAACAACGACGCCGGGAAAGCCTACGAGCAGTACTTC. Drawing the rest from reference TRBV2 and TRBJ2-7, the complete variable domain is EPEVTQTPSHQVTQMGQEVILRCVPISNHLYFYWYRQILGQKVEFLVSFYNNEISEKSEIFDDQFSVERPDGSNFTLKIRSTKLEDSAMYFCANNDAGKAYEQYFGPGTRLTVT.

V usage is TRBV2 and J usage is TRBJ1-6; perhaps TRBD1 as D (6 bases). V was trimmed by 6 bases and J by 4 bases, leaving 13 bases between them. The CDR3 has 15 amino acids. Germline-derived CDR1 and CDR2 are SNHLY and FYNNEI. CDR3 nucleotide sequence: TGTGCCAGCAGAGAGAACAGGGAATATAATTCACCCCTCCACTTT. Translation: CASRENREYNSPLHF.